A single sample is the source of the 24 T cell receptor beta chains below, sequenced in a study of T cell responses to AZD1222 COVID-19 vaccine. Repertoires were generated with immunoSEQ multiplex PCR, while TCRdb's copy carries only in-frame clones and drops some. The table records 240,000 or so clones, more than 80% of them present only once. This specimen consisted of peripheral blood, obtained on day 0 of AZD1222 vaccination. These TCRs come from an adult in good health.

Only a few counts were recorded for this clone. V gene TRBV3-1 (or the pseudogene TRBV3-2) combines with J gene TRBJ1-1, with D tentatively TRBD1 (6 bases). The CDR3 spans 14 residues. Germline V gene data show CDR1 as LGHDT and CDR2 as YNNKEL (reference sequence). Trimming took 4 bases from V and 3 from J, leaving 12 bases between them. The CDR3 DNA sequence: TGTGCCAGCAGCCCCCGGGGGGGGCACACTGAAGCTTTCTTT. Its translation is CASSPRGGHTEAFF.

CDR3 bases: TGTGCCAGCAGCCAAGGACAGGGGGCTTTCTATGGCTACACCTTC. Amino acids: CASSQGQGAFYGYTF. The V and J genes are TRBV7-9 and TRBJ1-2; 11 bases align to TRBD1. Trimming took 5 bases from V and 4 from J; bases not matched to a gene: 6. The CDR3 consists of 15 residues. CDR1 SEHNR and CDR2 FQNEAQ come from the germline V gene (reference sequence).

CDR3 DNA sequence: TGTGCCAGCACGGTTGATGGGGGCTACACCTTC. Amino acids: CASTVDGGYTF. The V call is TRBV28, the J call TRBJ1-2; D call uncertain. The ends were cut back, 7 bases at V and 8 bases at J, with 11 bases in the middle. From germline, CDR1 is MDHEN and CDR2 SYDVKM. The CDR3 is 11 residues long.

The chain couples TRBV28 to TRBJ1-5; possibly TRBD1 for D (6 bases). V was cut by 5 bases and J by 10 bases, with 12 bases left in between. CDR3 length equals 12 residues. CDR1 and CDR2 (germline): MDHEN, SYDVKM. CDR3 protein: CASSPARGPQHF. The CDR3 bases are TGTGCCAGCAGTCCCGCCAGGGGTCCCCAGCATTTT.

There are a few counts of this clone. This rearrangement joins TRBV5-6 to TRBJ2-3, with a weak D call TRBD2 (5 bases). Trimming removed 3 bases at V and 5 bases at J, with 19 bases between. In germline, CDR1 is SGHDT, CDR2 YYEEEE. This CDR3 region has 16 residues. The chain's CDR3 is CASSSNLAPARDTQYF. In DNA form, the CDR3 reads TGTGCCAGCAGCTCGAACTTAGCGCCCGCCAGAGATACGCAGTATTTT.

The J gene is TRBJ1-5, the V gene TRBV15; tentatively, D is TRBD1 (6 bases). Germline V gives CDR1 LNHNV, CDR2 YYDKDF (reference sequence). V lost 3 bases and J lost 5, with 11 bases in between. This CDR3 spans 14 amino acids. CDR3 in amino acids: CATSSDRLYQPQHF. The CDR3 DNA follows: TGTGCCACCAGCAGTGACAGGTTGTATCAGCCCCAGCATTTT.

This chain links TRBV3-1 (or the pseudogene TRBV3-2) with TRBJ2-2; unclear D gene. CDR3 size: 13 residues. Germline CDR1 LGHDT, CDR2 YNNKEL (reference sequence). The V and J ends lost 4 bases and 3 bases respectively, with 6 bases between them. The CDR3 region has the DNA TGTGCCAGCAGCCGGGTTGACACCGGGGAGCTGTTTTTT. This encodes CASSRVDTGELFF.

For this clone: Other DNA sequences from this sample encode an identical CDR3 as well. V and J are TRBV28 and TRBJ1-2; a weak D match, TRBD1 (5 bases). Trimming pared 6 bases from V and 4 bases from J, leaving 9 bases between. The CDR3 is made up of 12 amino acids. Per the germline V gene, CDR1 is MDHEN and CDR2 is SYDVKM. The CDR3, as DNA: TGTGCCAGCAGCTCAGGGTCCTATGGCTACACCTTC. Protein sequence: CASSSGSYGYTF.

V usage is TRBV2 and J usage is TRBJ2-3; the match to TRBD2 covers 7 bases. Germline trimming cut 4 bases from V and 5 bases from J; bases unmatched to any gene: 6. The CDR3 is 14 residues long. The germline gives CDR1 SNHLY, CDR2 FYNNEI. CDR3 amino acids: CASSAGGLGDTQYF. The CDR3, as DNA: TGTGCCAGCAGTGCGGGGGGACTCGGAGATACGCAGTATTTT.

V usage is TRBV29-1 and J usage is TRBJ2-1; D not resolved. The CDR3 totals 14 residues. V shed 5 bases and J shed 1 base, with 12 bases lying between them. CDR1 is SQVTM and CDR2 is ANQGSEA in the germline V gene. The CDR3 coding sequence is TGCAGCGTTCAGGACCCCTGGTCCTACAATGAGCAGTTCTTC. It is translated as CSVQDPWSYNEQFF.

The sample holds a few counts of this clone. CDR3 bases: TGTGCCACCAGTGACCGCCGGAACACTGAAGCTTTCTTT. The encoded protein is CATSDRRNTEAFF. The chain is built from TRBV24-1 and TRBJ1-1; D is ambiguous. There are 13 residues in the CDR3. The germline V and J ends were trimmed by 4 bases and 1 base, with 6 bases remaining between them. CDR1 is KGHDR and CDR2 is SFDVKD in the germline V gene.

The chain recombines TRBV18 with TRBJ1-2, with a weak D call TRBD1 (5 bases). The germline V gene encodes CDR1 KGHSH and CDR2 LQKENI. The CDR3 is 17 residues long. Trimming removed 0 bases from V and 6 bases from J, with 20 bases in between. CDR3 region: CASSPPNPGPGIDGYTF. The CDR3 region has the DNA TGTGCCAGCTCACCACCCAACCCTGGACCAGGGATAGATGGCTACACCTTC.

In nucleotides, the CDR3 is TGTGCCAGCAGCCAGACTAGCGGGGGTTACGGGGAGCTGTTTTTT. It is translated as CASSQTSGGYGELFF. This chain connects TRBV6-5 to TRBJ2-2; 12 bases line up with TRBD2. The CDR3 spans 15 residues. The V segment lost 6 bases and the J segment 7 bases; nucleotides outside the gene matches: 6. Germline V gives CDR1 MNHEY, CDR2 SVGAGI.

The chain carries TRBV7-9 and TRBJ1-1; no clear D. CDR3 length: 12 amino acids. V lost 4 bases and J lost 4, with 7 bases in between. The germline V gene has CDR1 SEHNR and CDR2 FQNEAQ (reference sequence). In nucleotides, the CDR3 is TGTGCCAGCAGCTACCCGTCCACTGAAGCTTTCTTT. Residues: CASSYPSTEAFF.

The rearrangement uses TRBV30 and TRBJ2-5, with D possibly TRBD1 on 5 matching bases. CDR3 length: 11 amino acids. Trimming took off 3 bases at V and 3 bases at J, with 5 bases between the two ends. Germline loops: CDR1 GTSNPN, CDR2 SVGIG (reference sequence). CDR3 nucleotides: TGTGCCTGGAGCAGGGAAGAGACCCAGTACTTC. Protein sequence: CAWSREETQYF.

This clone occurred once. The chain's CDR3 is CATSGGLLNYGYTF. The CDR3 DNA sequence: TGTGCCACCAGCGGGGGACTCCTAAACTATGGCTACACCTTC. The chain is built from TRBV15 and TRBJ1-2, with D perhaps TRBD1 (5 bases). Trimming stripped 5 bases from V and 2 bases from J, with 12 bases between. In germline, CDR1 is LNHNV, CDR2 YYDKDF (reference sequence). The CDR3 is 14 residues long.

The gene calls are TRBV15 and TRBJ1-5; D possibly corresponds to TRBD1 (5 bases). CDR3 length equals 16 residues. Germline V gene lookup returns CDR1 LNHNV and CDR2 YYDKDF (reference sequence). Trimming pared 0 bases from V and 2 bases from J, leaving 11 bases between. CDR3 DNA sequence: TGTGCCACCAGCAGAGATGTCAAAGGGGGCAATCAGCCCCAGCATTTT. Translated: CATSRDVKGGNQPQHF.

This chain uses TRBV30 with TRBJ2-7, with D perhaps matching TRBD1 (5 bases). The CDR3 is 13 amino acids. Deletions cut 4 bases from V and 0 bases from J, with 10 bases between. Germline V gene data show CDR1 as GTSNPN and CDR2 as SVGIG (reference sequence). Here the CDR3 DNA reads TGTGCCTGGACTACAGGTAGCTCCTACGAGCAGTACTTC. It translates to CAWTTGSSYEQYF.

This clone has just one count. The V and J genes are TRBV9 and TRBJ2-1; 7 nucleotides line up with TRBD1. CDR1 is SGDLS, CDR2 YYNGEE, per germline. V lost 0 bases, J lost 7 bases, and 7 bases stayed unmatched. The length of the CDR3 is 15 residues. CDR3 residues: CASSVVGRGNNEQFF. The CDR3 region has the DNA TGTGCCAGCAGCGTAGTGGGCAGGGGGAATAATGAGCAGTTCTTC.

This chain's CDR3 is CASSEEEVYYGYTF. The CDR3 region has the DNA TGTGCCAGCAGTGAAGAAGAGGTTTACTATGGCTACACCTTC. V usage is TRBV6-1 and J usage is TRBJ1-2; no definite D call. The CDR3 is made up of 14 amino acids. The V gene's germline CDR1 is MNHNS and CDR2 SASEGT. Trimming took 1 base from V and 3 from J, leaving 9 bases between them.

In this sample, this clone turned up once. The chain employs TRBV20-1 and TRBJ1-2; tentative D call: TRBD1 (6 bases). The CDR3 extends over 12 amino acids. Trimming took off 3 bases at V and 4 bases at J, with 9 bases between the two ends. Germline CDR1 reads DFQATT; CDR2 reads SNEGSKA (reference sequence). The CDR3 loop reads CSASKDSYGYTF. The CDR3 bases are TGCAGTGCTAGTAAGGACAGCTATGGCTACACCTTC.

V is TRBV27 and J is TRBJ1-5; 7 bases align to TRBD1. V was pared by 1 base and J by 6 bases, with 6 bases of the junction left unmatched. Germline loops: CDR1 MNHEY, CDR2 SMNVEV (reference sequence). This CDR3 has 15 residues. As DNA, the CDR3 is TGTGCCAGCAGTTTATACGCAGGGGGAATTCAGCCCCAGCATTTT. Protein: CASSLYAGGIQPQHF.

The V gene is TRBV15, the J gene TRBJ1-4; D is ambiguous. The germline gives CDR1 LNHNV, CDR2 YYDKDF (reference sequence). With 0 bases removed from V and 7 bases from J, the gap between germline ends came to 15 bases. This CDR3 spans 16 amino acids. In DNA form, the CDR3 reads TGTGCCACCAGCAGAGATAAGGGCAGGCGAGGTGAAAAACTGTTTTTT. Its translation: CATSRDKGRRGEKLFF. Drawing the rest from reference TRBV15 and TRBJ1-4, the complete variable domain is DAMVIQNPRYQVTQFGKPVTLSCSQTLNHNVMYWYQQKSSQAPKLLFHYYDKDFNNEADTPDNFQSRRPNTSFCFLDIRSPGLGDTAMYLCATSRDKGRRGEKLFFGSGTQLSVL.

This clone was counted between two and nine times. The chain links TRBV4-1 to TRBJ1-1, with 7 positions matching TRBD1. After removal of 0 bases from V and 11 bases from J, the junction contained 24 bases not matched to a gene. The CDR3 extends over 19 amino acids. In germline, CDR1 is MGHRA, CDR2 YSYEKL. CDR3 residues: CASSQDLTFGGRGLPEAFF. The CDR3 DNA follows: TGCGCCAGCAGCCAAGATCTCACGTTTGGGGGGAGGGGGCTCCCAGAGGCTTTCTTT.